What follows describes a single T cell receptor (beta chain). The data are from a study of OX40 agonist ivuxolimab in advanced cancers. The CDR3 is made up of 14 amino acids. CDR1 SGHRS and CDR2 YFSETQ come from the germline V gene. The V end was cut by 4 bases, the J end by 5 bases, with 16 bases between. Profiled with immunoSEQ multiplex PCR; TCRdb holds only in-frame clones, not every one. Among 80,000 or so clones listed, 90% were seen once. The genes are TRBV5-1 and TRBJ2-7; tentatively, D is TRBD1 (6 bases). The starting material was CD4+ or CD8+ T cells sorted from blood, obtained in a trial of the OX40 agonist ivuxolimab. The source is an adult with an advanced solid tumor such as melanoma, head and neck, liver or kidney cancer. The CDR3 is CASSPQGLYDEQYF. The CDR3 nucleotides are TGCGCCAGCAGCCCGCAGGGGCTGTACGACGAGCAGTACTTC.